The source of this T cell receptor beta chain is a study of T-cell reconstitution after alpha-beta-depleted transplantation in children. Construction of the TCRbeta library involved unique molecular identifiers. Using its own MiXCR run on the PCR reads, TCRdb lists one record per CDR3 protein. In the table there are almost 400,000 distinct CDR3 sequences, about 20% of which are singletons. Per germline, CDR1 MNHEY and CDR2 SMNVEV (reference sequence). The CDR3 has 13 residues. The V end lost 4 bases, the J end lost 4 bases, and 7 bases lay between the germline ends. The sequence derives from a human donor who donated a stem cell graft to a child with acute myeloid leukemia. This sequence joins TRBV27 and TRBJ2-2, with D perhaps TRBD1 (6 bases). Sequenced material: PBMCs from the stem cell graft donor, taken from the stem cell graft. CDR3 sequence (DNA): TGTGCCAGCAGTTACAGGGCCACCGGGGAGCTGTTTTTT. Its translation: CASSYRATGELFF.